Below, 31 T cell receptor beta chains from the same sample are listed, as sequenced in a study of T cell repertoires in cytomegalovirus infection. TCRdb itself ran the reads through MiXCR, one entry per CDR3 protein. The sample gives 150,000 to 200,000 distinct CDR3 sequences, 15% to 20% of which show up once; around 20% is in the top ten. What was sequenced was CD8+ T cells from PBMCs. The receptor set was obtained from a human donor in good health (CMV status not recorded). Some clones in this sample may be carry-over from other donors' samples.

This clonotype was found a few times. V is TRBV12-3 or TRBV12-4 and J is TRBJ2-1; TRBD2 matches 8 bases. Trimming took 6 bases from V and 9 from J; bases not matched to a gene: 4. The CDR3 has 12 residues. The CDR3 is CASSAAGGEQFF. CDR3 coding DNA: TGTGCCAGCAGCGCCGCGGGAGGTGAGCAGTTCTTC.

V is TRBV19 and J is TRBJ2-1, with D tentatively TRBD1 (6 bases). V lost 4 bases and J lost 5, with 12 bases in between. Germline loops: CDR1 LNHDA, CDR2 SQIVND (reference sequence). The CDR3 extends over 14 amino acids. The CDR3 DNA is TGTGCCAGTAGTAAAATAACAGGGCACAATGAGCAGTTCTTC. Protein: CASSKITGHNEQFF. Together with reference TRBV19 and TRBJ2-1, the CDR3 gives the full variable domain: DGGITQSPKYLFRKEGQNVTLSCEQNLNHDAMYWYRQDPGQGLRLIYYSQIVNDFQKGDIAEGYSVSREKKESFPLTVTSAQKNPTAFYLCASSKITGHNEQFFGPGTRLTVL.

The chain links TRBV3-1 to TRBJ1-1; D uncertain. Germline V gene lookup returns CDR1 LGHDT and CDR2 YNNKEL (reference sequence). The CDR3 consists of 15 residues. V shed 2 bases and J shed 5 bases, with 15 bases lying between them. The CDR3 region is CASSQWDLGRTEAFF. DNA of the CDR3: TGTGCCAGCAGCCAATGGGATCTGGGGAGGACTGAAGCTTTCTTT.

The rearrangement links TRBV7-2 to TRBJ2-7; D gene uncertain. Germline values: CDR1 SGHTA, CDR2 FQGNSA. CDR3 length: 12 residues. V dropped 2 bases and J dropped 7 bases, with 9 bases sitting between them. The CDR3 reads CASSLNVREQYF. The CDR3 DNA reads as TGTGCCAGCAGCTTAAATGTGCGGGAGCAGTACTTC.

This chain links TRBV29-1 with TRBJ2-2, with 9 bases matching TRBD1. Trimming took 7 bases from V and 0 from J; bases not matched to a gene: 3. The CDR3 loop spans 14 amino acids. CDR1 SQVTM and CDR2 ANQGSEA come from the germline V gene. In nucleotides, the CDR3 is TGCAGCGGCGGACAGGGGCCGAACACCGGGGAGCTGTTTTTT. This gives the protein CSGGQGPNTGELFF.

The chain carries TRBV7-3 and TRBJ2-3; D unclear. CDR1 and CDR2 (germline): SGHTA, FQGTGA. Trimming removed 1 base at V and 2 bases at J, with 10 bases between. The CDR3 spans 15 residues. CDR3 in amino acids: CASSLKNRDTDTQYF. CDR3 in DNA: TGTGCCAGCAGCTTAAAGAATAGGGACACAGATACGCAGTATTTT.

This clonotype has at least ten counts. This chain uses TRBV7-2 with TRBJ2-7; D is ambiguous. Trimming took 5 bases from V and 1 from J, leaving 15 bases between them. There are 15 residues in the CDR3. The germline V gene encodes CDR1 SGHTA and CDR2 FQGNSA. CDR3 coding DNA: TGTGCCAGCAGCCCGGACGCAAAAAGGTCCTACGAGCAGTACTTC. It yields the protein CASSPDAKRSYEQYF.

The chain carries TRBV6-2 or TRBV6-3 and TRBJ2-7; no clear D gene. V lost 5 bases to trimming and J lost 5 bases, with 16 bases between them. This CDR3 is 14 amino acids long. Germline values: CDR1 MNHEY, CDR2 SVGEGT. This chain's CDR3 is CASSHPGREHEQYF. CDR3 in DNA: TGTGCCAGCAGTCATCCGGGCCGCGAACACGAGCAGTACTTC.

The chain is built from TRBV27 and TRBJ2-5; TRBD2 aligns across 7 bases. Trimming removed 6 bases from V and 5 bases from J; junction bases left unmatched: 6. In germline, CDR1 is MNHEY, CDR2 SMNVEV (reference sequence). The CDR3 has 13 amino acids. The CDR3 DNA follows: TGTGCCAGCAGGACAGCGGGAATGGAGACCCAGTACTTC. Translated: CASRTAGMETQYF.

V usage is TRBV25-1 and J usage is TRBJ2-5; the D call may be TRBD1 or TRBD2 (6 bases each). This CDR3 region has 15 residues. Germline V gene sequence: CDR1 MGHDK, CDR2 SYGVNS. Trimming stripped 0 bases from V and 3 bases from J, with 11 bases between. This CDR3 reads CASSEYPGEEETQYF. The CDR3 DNA reads TGTGCCAGCAGTGAATATCCAGGGGAGGAAGAGACCCAGTACTTC.

A few counts support this clonotype. This chain links TRBV12-3 or TRBV12-4 with TRBJ2-1; no clear D gene. The CDR3 length is 14 residues. Trimming removed 2 bases at V and 1 base at J, with 6 bases between. The CDR3 DNA reads as TGTGCCAGCAGTTTAATCGATTCCTACAATGAGCAGTTCTTC. Its protein is CASSLIDSYNEQFF.

This clonotype was found many times. The rearrangement uses TRBV7-2 and TRBJ2-2; TRBD1 or TRBD2 may be the D gene (5 bases each). Germline values: CDR1 SGHTA, CDR2 FQGNSA. The CDR3 has 16 amino acids. V was shortened by 2 bases and J by 2 bases, with 12 bases between the two germline ends. The chain's CDR3 is CASSLLPGRNTGELFF. The CDR3 region has the DNA TGTGCCAGCAGCTTACTTCCGGGACGTAACACCGGGGAGCTGTTTTTT. The full variable domain, with the rest looked up from reference TRBV7-2 and TRBJ2-2, is GAGVSQSPSNKVTEKGKDVELRCDPISGHTALYWYRQSLGQGLEFLIYFQGNSAPDKSGLPSDRFSAERTGGSVSTLTIQRTQQEDSAVYLCASSLLPGRNTGELFFGEGSRLTVL.

CDR3 DNA sequence: TGCAGTGCCGATCCGACAGGGAGAGGCGCAGATACGCAGTATTTT. It is translated as CSADPTGRGADTQYF. The chain carries TRBV20-1 and TRBJ2-3; TRBD1 agrees at 7 bases. CDR1 is DFQATT and CDR2 is SNEGSKA in the germline V gene (reference sequence). V was clipped by 6 bases and J by 4 bases; unmatched bases: 13. The length of the CDR3 is 15 residues.

This clonotype was counted ten times or more. This chain links TRBV20-1 with TRBJ2-7; 7 nucleotides agree with TRBD2. Germline-derived CDR1 and CDR2 are DFQATT and SNEGSKA (reference sequence). The V gene end was trimmed by 3 bases and the J gene end by 2 bases; junction bases not matched to a gene: 4. This CDR3 spans 13 amino acids. The DNA for the CDR3 is TGCAGTGCTAGGGGGAGGGGAACCTACGAGCAGTACTTC. Its protein is CSARGRGTYEQYF.

J is TRBJ2-3 and V is TRBV28; D unclear. This CDR3 has 13 amino acids. Trimming removed 1 base from V and 2 bases from J, with 4 bases in between. Germline CDR1 is MDHEN and CDR2 is SYDVKM. This chain's CDR3 is CASSLSLTDTQYF. CDR3 DNA: TGTGCCAGCAGTTTATCCCTCACAGATACGCAGTATTTT. The variable domain in full, with the rest retrieved from reference TRBV28 and TRBJ2-3, is DVKVTQSSRYLVKRTGEKVFLECVQDMDHENMFWYRQDPGLGLRLIYFSYDVKMKEKGDIPEGYSVSREKKERFSLILESASTNQTSMYLCASSLSLTDTQYFGPGTRLTVL.

This clonotype was observed a few times. This chain joins TRBV15 and TRBJ2-2, with unresolved D. Trimming removed 0 bases at V and 3 bases at J, with 8 bases between. Per germline, CDR1 LNHNV and CDR2 YYDKDF (reference sequence). The CDR3 runs 15 residues. In DNA form, the CDR3 reads TGTGCCACCAGCAGAGATGGCCGGGACACCGGGGAGCTGTTTTTT. Encoded protein: CATSRDGRDTGELFF.

This clonotype came up a few times. DNA for the CDR3: TGTGCCAGCACCTTTAGGGCTAGCGGGACCGCCTACGAGCAGTACTTC. Its translation: CASTFRASGTAYEQYF. The chain has TRBV28 and TRBJ2-7, with 9 positions matching TRBD2. Germline CDR1 and CDR2: MDHEN and SYDVKM. CDR3 size: 16 residues. V was clipped by 7 bases and J by 2 bases; unmatched bases: 12.

V and J are TRBV11-2 and TRBJ2-7; possibly TRBD1 for D (5 bases). V lost 3 bases, J lost 5 bases, and 14 bases lay in between. The CDR3 consists of 14 residues. Germline loops: CDR1 SGHAT, CDR2 FQNNGV. The CDR3 DNA follows: TGTGCCAGCAGCTTTATCCAGGGATCCGACGAGCAGTACTTC. It specifies CASSFIQGSDEQYF.

This clonotype came up a few times. The rearrangement joins TRBV20-1 to TRBJ2-3; 14 bases fit TRBD2. The trim removed 0 bases at V and 2 bases at J, leaving 10 bases unmatched. CDR3 length: 19 amino acids. From germline, CDR1 is DFQATT and CDR2 SNEGSKA (reference sequence). The CDR3 loop is CSARDLARTSGRFTDTQYF. CDR3 coding DNA: TGCAGTGCTAGAGATCTGGCCCGGACTAGCGGGAGGTTCACAGATACGCAGTATTTT.

The V call is TRBV2, the J call TRBJ2-1; D possibly uses TRBD1 or TRBD2 (5 bases each). Trimming removed 11 bases at V and 5 bases at J, with 16 bases between. CDR3 length: 13 amino acids. The V gene's germline CDR1 is SNHLY and CDR2 FYNNEI. This CDR3 is CARDGDGHNEQFF. CDR3 nucleotides: TGTGCCCGAGATGGGGACGGACACAATGAGCAGTTCTTC.

The genes are TRBV7-9 and TRBJ2-1; TRBD2 matches at 8 bases. V was pared by 1 base and J by 0 bases, with 5 bases of the junction left unmatched. Germline V gene data show CDR1 as SEHNR and CDR2 as FQNEAQ (reference sequence). The CDR3 runs 17 residues. Here the CDR3 reads CASSLGGRPSSYNEQFF. As DNA, the CDR3 is TGTGCCAGCAGCTTAGGCGGGAGGCCCAGCTCCTACAATGAGCAGTTCTTC.

This clonotype was observed a few times. The CDR3 region has the DNA TGCAGTGCTAGAGATACACCCATCCAAGAGACCCAGTACTTC. Amino acid sequence: CSARDTPIQETQYF. The rearrangement joins TRBV20-1 to TRBJ2-5; no definite D call. Germline lookup yields CDR1 DFQATT and CDR2 SNEGSKA (reference sequence). The V gene lost 0 bases and the J gene lost 1 base, with 9 bases spanning the gap. CDR3 length: 14 residues.

This clonotype was observed at least ten times. The V call is TRBV28, the J call TRBJ2-1; D perhaps matches TRBD1 (6 bases). V was cut by 3 bases and J by 4 bases, with 10 bases left in between. CDR3 length: 14 amino acids. Germline V gives CDR1 MDHEN, CDR2 SYDVKM. The CDR3 sequence is CASSFRDIYNEQFF. In DNA form, the CDR3 reads TGTGCCAGCAGTTTCCGGGACATATACAATGAGCAGTTCTTC.

This clonotype was observed many times. The chain uses TRBV20-1 and TRBJ2-7; unclear D gene. The germline V gene encodes CDR1 DFQATT and CDR2 SNEGSKA (reference sequence). The CDR3 is made up of 14 amino acids. Trimming took 0 bases from V and 3 from J, leaving 12 bases between them. The CDR3 spells CSARDQGSDYEQYF. The CDR3 nucleotides read TGCAGTGCTAGAGATCAAGGCTCCGACTACGAGCAGTACTTC.

J is TRBJ2-7 and V is TRBV7-9, with D possibly called TRBD1 or TRBD2 (6 bases each). The ends were cut back, 3 bases at V and 4 bases at J, with 13 bases in the middle. Germline V CDR1 and CDR2: SEHNR, FQNEAQ (reference sequence). This CDR3 has 14 residues. The CDR3 region is CASSFGGQGYEQYF. The CDR3 coding sequence is TGTGCCAGCAGCTTTGGGGGGCAAGGATACGAGCAGTACTTC. The full variable domain, with the rest looked up from reference TRBV7-9 and TRBJ2-7, is DTGVSQNPRHKITKRGQNVTFRCDPISEHNRLYWYRQTLGQGPEFLTYFQNEAQLEKSRLLSDRFSAERPKGSFSTLEIQRTEQGDSAMYLCASSFGGQGYEQYFGPGTRLTVT.

The gene calls are TRBV7-3 and TRBJ2-5; TRBD2 agrees at 7 bases. The junction had 10 bases not matched to a gene; V was cut back by 4 bases and J by 5 bases. Germline-derived CDR1 and CDR2 are SGHTA and FQGTGA. CDR3 length equals 15 residues. The CDR3 region has the DNA TGTGCCAGCAGCTCCTCGGGGGGAGCAGGGGAGACCCAGTACTTC. It translates to CASSSSGGAGETQYF.

This clonotype was found a few times. The rearrangement links TRBV14 to TRBJ2-7, with unresolved D. Germline V gene sequence: CDR1 SGHDN, CDR2 FVKESK. CDR3 size: 14 residues. V lost 0 bases to trimming and J lost 3 bases, with 9 bases between them. CDR3 sequence: CASSQERNFYEQYF. For the CDR3, the DNA is TGTGCCAGCAGCCAAGAACGAAATTTCTACGAGCAGTACTTC.

This clonotype was detected many times. The chain has TRBV7-9 and TRBJ1-2, with D uncertain. This CDR3 has 13 residues. Germline CDR1 reads SEHNR; CDR2 reads FQNEAQ (reference sequence). V was clipped by 7 bases and J by 2 bases, with 11 bases between them. The CDR3 is CASTGRVNYGYTF. The CDR3 nucleotides are TGTGCCAGCACCGGTAGGGTAAACTATGGCTACACCTTC.

This clonotype showed up just a few times. The chain joins TRBV7-2 to TRBJ1-6; 7 nucleotides agree with TRBD1. With V trimmed by 5 bases and J by 10 bases, 20 bases remained unmatched. CDR1 and CDR2 (germline): SGHTA, FQGNSA. This CDR3 region has 18 residues. The CDR3 sequence is CASSPPGQPQGIWSPLHF. As DNA, the CDR3 is TGTGCCAGCAGCCCGCCGGGACAGCCCCAAGGGATTTGGTCACCCCTCCACTTT.

The genes are TRBV4-2 and TRBJ2-5, with TRBD2 matching over 10 bases. Germline V gene sequence: CDR1 LGHNA, CDR2 YNFKEQ. The junction had 14 bases not matched to a gene; V was cut back by 4 bases and J by 0 bases. The CDR3 consists of 19 residues. CDR3: CASSPDEDSGGPYQETQYF. In DNA, the CDR3 is TGTGCCAGCAGCCCCGATGAGGATAGCGGGGGGCCGTACCAAGAGACCCAGTACTTC.

This clonotype has a handful of counts. The genes are TRBV6-5 and TRBJ2-7, with 7 bases matching TRBD1. Per the germline V gene, CDR1 is MNHEY and CDR2 is SVGAGI. The V and J ends lost 2 bases and 1 base, in that order; junction bases with no gene match: 5. This CDR3 is 15 amino acids long. The CDR3 bases are TGTGCCAGCAGTTACGCAGGGGGTGATTCCTACGAGCAGTACTTC. This gives the protein CASSYAGGDSYEQYF.